This record concerns one T cell receptor (beta chain) sequence. This CDR3 region has 15 residues. The germline V gene encodes CDR1 MNHEY and CDR2 SVGAGI. V was cut by 0 bases and J by 0 bases, with 6 bases left in between. Here immunoSEQ multiplex PCR was the method, and the copy in TCRdb shows in-frame clones only, minus some. The sample records around 120,000 clones, approximately 80% being singletons. The sample originates from a study of blood T cell repertoires in COVID-19. The sequenced material came from peripheral blood. The receptor comes from a man aged 70 or older with active or convalescent COVID-19. The genes are TRBV6-5 and TRBJ2-1; no clear D. The CDR3: CASSYSSSSYNEQFF. The CDR3 DNA reads TGTGCCAGCAGTTACTCATCGAGCTCCTACAATGAGCAGTTCTTC.